The next 23 T cell receptor beta chains were all read from a single sample in a study of CD8 T cells in Susac syndrome. An input of roughly 0.45 to 1 ug of RNA was subjected to reverse transcription using random hexamers. One entry per CDR3 protein results from TCRdb running MiXCR on the immunoSEQ multiplex PCR reads. This sample has hundreds of thousands of distinct CDR3 sequences; 95% to 97% occur once, and the top ten carry approximately 0.094%. The specimen was CD4+ T cells from PBMCs. The origin of the receptors is a human donor with Susac syndrome.

The chain is built from TRBV4-1 and TRBJ2-1; D call uncertain. Looked up from germline, CDR1 is MGHRA and CDR2 is YSYEKL. V lost 3 bases and J lost 1, with 16 bases in between. The CDR3 consists of 17 residues. The CDR3 DNA is TGCGCCAGCAGCCATGGGCTAGTAACCCCTTCCTACAATGAGCAGTTCTTC. Protein sequence: CASSHGLVTPSYNEQFF.

The chain has TRBV30 and TRBJ1-2; 8 bases agree with TRBD1. Trimming removed 6 bases from V and 3 bases from J; junction bases left unmatched: 6. Germline lookup yields CDR1 GTSNPN and CDR2 SVGIG (reference sequence). This CDR3 is 13 amino acids long. Written as DNA, the CDR3 is TGTGCCTGCCGCCAGGGGGCCGACTATGGCTACACCTTC. This encodes CACRQGADYGYTF.

This sequence joins TRBV9 and TRBJ2-7; 10 bases fit TRBD2. CDR1 is SGDLS, CDR2 YYNGEE, per germline. The CDR3 spans 15 residues. J lost 9 bases, V lost 4 bases, and 13 bases had no gene match. The CDR3 here is CASSPRLAGDGVQYF. The CDR3 DNA sequence: TGTGCCAGCAGCCCCCGGCTAGCGGGAGACGGTGTGCAGTACTTC.

The rearrangement joins TRBV29-1 to TRBJ1-2; D call uncertain. Between the trimmed V and J ends, which lost 1 base and 2 bases, there was a span of 11 bases. CDR1 is SQVTM and CDR2 is ANQGSEA in the germline V gene. The CDR3 is 14 amino acids. The CDR3 sequence: CSVEGMEGNYGYTF. In DNA, the CDR3 is TGCAGCGTTGAAGGCATGGAGGGAAACTATGGCTACACCTTC.

The CDR3 is CASSLRGTGGSSQETQYF. CDR3 in DNA: TGTGCCAGCAGTTTGAGAGGTACGGGGGGGAGCTCCCAAGAGACCCAGTACTTC. V and J are TRBV27 and TRBJ2-5; the match to TRBD2 covers 8 bases. CDR3 length equals 18 residues. CDR1 is MNHEY, CDR2 SMNVEV, per germline (reference sequence). V trimming: 3 bases; J trimming: 1 base; junction bases outside the gene matches: 13.

The chain combines TRBV3-1 with TRBJ2-7; the D is unclear. The V gene's germline CDR1 is LGHDT and CDR2 YNNKEL (reference sequence). This CDR3 region has 15 residues. Trimming cost V 4 bases and J 1 base, with 14 bases left between them. The CDR3 reads CASSLRWGGSYEQYF. CDR3 nucleotide sequence: TGTGCCAGCAGCCTTAGGTGGGGTGGTTCCTACGAGCAGTACTTC.

The chain is built from TRBV29-1 and TRBJ1-2; D is perhaps TRBD1 (5 bases). V lost 1 base, J lost 6 bases, and 9 bases lay in between. Looked up from germline, CDR1 is SQVTM and CDR2 is ANQGSEA. The CDR3 is 12 residues long. CDR3: CSVEGGGHGYTF. In DNA, the CDR3 is TGCAGCGTTGAAGGGGGCGGGCATGGCTACACCTTC. Combining the CDR3 with reference TRBV29-1 and TRBJ1-2 gives the whole variable domain SAVISQKPSRDICQRGTSLTIQCQVDSQVTMMFWYRQQPGQSLTLIATANQGSEATYESGFVIDKFPISRPNLTFSTLTVSNMSPEDSSIYLCSVEGGGHGYTFGSGTRLTVV.

The chain combines TRBV19 with TRBJ2-7; the D is unclear. V lost 5 bases, J lost 4 bases, and 12 bases lay in between. CDR1 is LNHDA and CDR2 is SQIVND in the germline V gene (reference sequence). The CDR3 sequence is 13 residues long. For the CDR3, the DNA is TGTGCCAGTAGTCTCCGGGCGATGTACGAGCAGTACTTC. Its protein product is CASSLRAMYEQYF.

The chain has TRBV30 and TRBJ1-4, with TRBD1 identical over 7 bases. V lost 2 bases to trimming and J lost 5 bases; unmatched junction nucleotides: 2. Germline CDR1 reads GTSNPN; CDR2 reads SVGIG (reference sequence). This CDR3 has 13 amino acids. The CDR3 DNA reads TGTGCCTGGAGTCGGGACAGAAATGAAAAACTGTTTTTT. Encoded protein: CAWSRDRNEKLFF.

This chain connects TRBV9 to TRBJ1-5; possibly TRBD1 for D (6 bases). The CDR3 covers 15 residues. Between the trimmed V and J ends, which lost 2 bases and 3 bases, there was a span of 12 bases. Germline V CDR1 and CDR2: SGDLS, YYNGEE. The CDR3 DNA follows: TGTGCCAGCAGCGTCTCCGGACAGACCAATCAGCCCCAGCATTTT. As protein: CASSVSGQTNQPQHF.

The chain links TRBV19 to TRBJ1-2, with D unresolved. This CDR3 comprises 15 residues. Trimming stripped 4 bases from V and 7 bases from J, with 19 bases between. CDR1 is LNHDA, CDR2 SQIVND, per germline (reference sequence). CDR3 in amino acids: CASSRRVRDLGGYTF. CDR3 nucleotide sequence: TGTGCCAGTAGTAGGAGAGTTCGGGATTTGGGTGGCTACACCTTC. Full variable domain (missing parts from reference TRBV19 and TRBJ1-2): DGGITQSPKYLFRKEGQNVTLSCEQNLNHDAMYWYRQDPGQGLRLIYYSQIVNDFQKGDIAEGYSVSREKKESFPLTVTSAQKNPTAFYLCASSRRVRDLGGYTFGSGTRLTVV.

The rearrangement joins TRBV24-1 to TRBJ1-1; possible D gene TRBD1, 5 bases. The CDR3 totals 16 residues. Germline lookup yields CDR1 KGHDR and CDR2 SFDVKD. V dropped 6 bases and J dropped 3 bases, with 19 bases sitting between them. CDR3 amino acids: CATSTRGTSRDTEAFF. The DNA of the CDR3 is TGTGCCACCAGTACCAGAGGGACTTCTAGGGACACTGAAGCTTTCTTT.

The chain couples TRBV7-3 to TRBJ1-1; D possibly corresponds to TRBD1 (6 bases). Germline CDR1 SGHTA, CDR2 FQGTGA. V dropped 8 bases and J dropped 5 bases, with 15 bases sitting between them. The length of the CDR3 is 13 residues. The CDR3 bases are TGTGCCAGCGGTACAGGGTTGGGAACTGAAGCTTTCTTT. It yields the protein CASGTGLGTEAFF.

The J gene is TRBJ2-3, the V gene TRBV20-1, with 9 bases that match TRBD1. The germline CDR1 and CDR2 sequences are DFQATT and SNEGSKA (reference sequence). The V segment lost 6 bases and the J segment 2 bases; nucleotides outside the gene matches: 9. The CDR3 has 15 residues. This CDR3 reads CSALGGTGYTDTQYF. The CDR3 coding sequence is TGCAGTGCCCTAGGTGGGACAGGGTACACAGATACGCAGTATTTT.

The chain links TRBV1 to TRBJ2-2; TRBD2 is the table's D call, not checked against the DNA. TRBV1 is noted as a pseudogene. This CDR3 contains 16 residues. The CDR3, as DNA: TGCACCAGCAGCCTAAGAGCGGGAGGGCGAGCCGGGGAGCTGTTTTTT. Encoded protein: CTSSLRAGGRAGELFF.

The V and J genes are TRBV12-3 or TRBV12-4 and TRBJ2-7, with D maybe TRBD1 (8 bases). This CDR3 region has 13 residues. V was shortened by 7 bases and J by 3 bases, with 13 bases between the two germline ends. The CDR3 DNA reads as TGTGCCAGCAAGGACAGGGACTACTACGAGCAGTACTTC. This sequence encodes CASKDRDYYEQYF.

This chain links TRBV30 with TRBJ2-2; D is perhaps TRBD1 (6 bases). Germline CDR1 and CDR2: GTSNPN and SVGIG (reference sequence). The CDR3 is 12 amino acids. With 8 bases removed from V and 2 bases from J, the gap between germline ends came to 9 bases. CDR3 in DNA: TGTGCCCGGGACACAAACACCGGGGAGCTGTTTTTT. Translation gives CARDTNTGELFF.

The chain recombines TRBV20-1 with TRBJ2-1, with D unresolved. V was clipped by 5 bases and J by 12 bases, with 14 bases between them. The CDR3 runs to 11 residues. Germline CDR1 and CDR2: DFQATT and SNEGSKA (reference sequence). Here the CDR3 DNA reads TGCAGTGCTCCGACCTCTGGTATGCAGTTCTTC. It specifies CSAPTSGMQFF.

The J gene is TRBJ2-1, the V gene TRBV7-9; 7 bases fit TRBD1. Germline CDR1 reads SEHNR; CDR2 reads FQNEAQ (reference sequence). V lost 4 bases, J lost 9 bases, and 3 bases stayed unmatched. CDR3 length equals 12 residues. The chain's CDR3 is CASSSNRGEQFF. The CDR3, as DNA: TGTGCCAGCAGCTCCAACAGGGGTGAGCAGTTCTTC.

This clonotype was observed a single time. The rearrangement joins TRBV20-1 to TRBJ1-1, with 7 bases matching TRBD1. CDR1 and CDR2 from the germline V gene are DFQATT and SNEGSKA (reference sequence). V shed 4 bases and J 3 bases; nucleotides not matched to a gene: 5. This CDR3 contains 13 residues. The CDR3 is CSAIGGADTEAFF. DNA of the CDR3: TGCAGTGCTATAGGGGGCGCAGACACTGAAGCTTTCTTT.

V and J are TRBV12-3 or TRBV12-4 and TRBJ1-2; D ambiguous. V was cut by 1 base and J by 6 bases, with 6 bases left in between. The CDR3 sequence is 12 residues long. CDR3 region: CASSLVGDGYTF. In DNA, the CDR3 is TGTGCCAGCAGTTTAGTTGGGGATGGCTACACCTTC.

This chain connects TRBV7-3 to TRBJ2-3; D uncertain. Germline V gene data show CDR1 as SGHTA and CDR2 as FQGTGA. V dropped 5 bases and J dropped 4 bases, with 10 bases sitting between them. CDR3 size: 13 residues. Here the CDR3 reads CASSITQADTQYF. CDR3 bases: TGTGCCAGCAGCATCACTCAGGCAGATACGCAGTATTTT.

To note about this clonotype: Relative to the germline gene, one junction end is altered; a read error may explain this. Here the CDR3 reads CSVKEGPNTGELFF. The CDR3 DNA reads TGCAGCGTTAAAGAGGGACCGAACACCGGGGAGCTGTTTTTT. This chain links TRBV29-1 with TRBJ2-2; D is possibly TRBD1 or TRBD2 (5 bases each). The CDR3 runs 14 residues. CDR1 and CDR2 (germline): SQVTM, ANQGSEA.